This record covers a single T cell receptor (beta chain). This receptor's antigen is unknown. Base qualities were left out, and no much larger clone turns up one base away. The entry originates in a study of blood T cell repertoires in COVID-19 (TCRdb year 2020). Background on the whole study: Samples from collaborators originated in the United States, Italy and Spain and spanned both the acute and convalescent phases of COVID-19. The material from the prospective study consisted of cDNA or gDNA derived from T cells, B-cell-depleted T cells, or PBMCs. The dataset comprised deeply sampled blood TCRbeta repertoires from subjects exposed to, actively infected with, or recovered from COVID-19. The repertoires were made available in a free public database intended to serve as a resource for research on the immune response to SARS-CoV-2. Samples came from the ongoing ImmuneRACE study (first 160 participants) plus 1,254 subjects from 6 global collaborators. The sample metadata nearly always contained a de-identified subject ID, COVID-19 status, age in years and sex. Where available, HLA class I and class II types were obtained from metadata supplied by the sample provider rather than from assay-based typing.

TCRbeta CDR3 regions were amplified from genomic DNA using the immunoSEQ Assay, a bias-controlled multiplex PCR. Per the source publication's procedure: The number of nucleated cells in each sample was estimated by amplification of reference gene primers within the assay. To quantify the absolute abundance of each unique TCRbeta CDR3 rearrangement, sequence reads were collapsed and filtered. For each sample, productive Simpson clonality was calculated as the square root of Simpson's diversity index over productive rearrangements. TCRdb holds this immuneACCESS table with in-frame rearrangements only. Some clones are missing; in checked studies, unresolved V genes explain under half, and the rest has no known cause. From that table come the V and J calls and clone size; the DNA was used to work out D and trimming. This sample holds around 260,000 clones; around 84% were observed only once. The ten largest clonotypes hold over 4% of the sample.

Participants in the prospective study were aged roughly 18 to 100 years, lived in 20 to 25 United States geographic areas, and enrolled through a virtual design. To assign participants to cohorts, the prospective study relied on clinical history that participants themselves reported in a screening survey and a study questionnaire. In the prospective study, whole blood, serum and a nasopharyngeal or oropharyngeal swab were collected from each participant by mobile phlebotomists. Prospective study participants could optionally give additional blood draws and questionnaires over an approximately 2-month period. Blood samples from the prospective study were shipped frozen or at room temperature prior to DNA extraction. The CDR3 sequence holds 11 residues, the cysteine and phenylalanine included. Solely the CDR3 DNA is kept, with 33 bases framed from the first base. According to the germline V gene, CDR1 reads SGHVS and CDR2 reads FQNEAQ. V and J lose 4 bases and 5 bases, and a span of 5 bases separates them.

Results the study describes overall, beyond this receptor: The quantity of clinical and demographic metadata differed by source and by participant and was supplied without curation.

This sequence originates from a man aged 25 to 45 with acute COVID-19. The chain couples TRBV7-8 to TRBJ1-2, with no D gene named confidently. Sequencing used PBMCs or T cells enriched from blood (not recorded which). The CDR3 has the sequence CASSSYYGYTF. The nucleotide sequence reads TGTGCCAGCAGCTCCTATTATGGCTACACCTTC.